One sample yielded the 23 T cell receptor beta chains listed below, sequenced in a study of cytomegalovirus exposure and HLA in healthy donors. 13 Jbeta primers and 60 Vbeta primers were used for the PCR. Libraries were prepared by immunoSEQ multiplex PCR; TCRdb keeps only in-frame clonotypes and omits some of them. Of 150,000 to 200,000 clones listed, 75% to 90% are singletons. Sequencing was done on a sample of PBMCs. These receptors were taken from a man between 50 and 59 years old in good health and CMV-seropositive.

The chain employs TRBV29-1 and TRBJ2-7, with 8 bases lining up with TRBD1. Germline CDR1 SQVTM, CDR2 ANQGSEA. With V trimmed by 4 bases and J by 3 bases, 5 bases remained unmatched. The length of the CDR3 is 13 residues. Here the CDR3 reads CSVGRTGFYEQYF. As DNA, the CDR3 is TGCAGCGTTGGACGGACAGGGTTCTACGAGCAGTACTTC.

J is TRBJ2-1 and V is TRBV4-1; 8 bases fit TRBD1. V lost 4 bases and J lost 3; bases outside the gene matches: 8. There are 16 residues in the CDR3. CDR1 and CDR2 from the germline V gene are MGHRA and YSYEKL. DNA for the CDR3: TGCGCCAGCAGCCCCAGCCCCGGACAGGGCTACAATGAGCAGTTCTTC. Its protein product is CASSPSPGQGYNEQFF.

The gene calls are TRBV18 and TRBJ2-1; 9 bases are a match to TRBD1. The CDR3 length is 15 residues. V dropped 2 bases and J dropped 6; count of bases not matched to a gene: 5. The germline V gene has CDR1 KGHSH and CDR2 LQKENI. This CDR3 reads CASSPFDRGGNEQFF. For the CDR3, the DNA is TGTGCCAGCTCACCATTCGACAGGGGGGGCAATGAGCAGTTCTTC.

The chain couples TRBV5-1 to TRBJ2-1, with 7 bases identical to TRBD2. This CDR3 has 13 residues. V gave up 1 base and J gave up 8 bases; unmatched junction bases: 3. The germline CDR1 and CDR2 sequences are SGHRS and YFSETQ. The CDR3 loop is CASSLPSGDEQFF. CDR3 DNA sequence: TGCGCCAGCAGCTTGCCCAGCGGGGATGAGCAGTTCTTC.

Note on this clone: This sample includes further DNA sequences coding for the same CDR3. The rearrangement uses TRBV5-6 and TRBJ1-5; no definite D call. Trimming removed 4 bases at V and 6 bases at J, with 11 bases between. CDR1 is SGHDT, CDR2 YYEEEE, per germline. This CDR3 comprises 13 residues. CDR3 coding DNA: TGTGCCAGCAGCCTGAGAGGGAGTCAGCCCCAGCATTTT. It yields the protein CASSLRGSQPQHF.

V and J are TRBV7-3 and TRBJ2-3; D is ambiguous. CDR3 length: 15 residues. V lost 1 base to trimming and J lost 3 bases, with 11 bases between them. CDR1 and CDR2 from the germline V gene are SGHTA and FQGTGA. In nucleotides, the CDR3 is TGTGCCAGCAGCTTAATTCCCCTACCAACAGATACGCAGTATTTT. Translated: CASSLIPLPTDTQYF.

The V and J genes are TRBV19 and TRBJ2-1; TRBD1 matches 11 bases. Per germline, CDR1 LNHDA and CDR2 SQIVND (reference sequence). The trim removed 4 bases at V and 6 bases at J, leaving 11 bases unmatched. The CDR3 contains 17 residues. The CDR3 bases are TGTGCCAGTAGTACCGGACAGGGGGCGCGGTTCCGCAATGAGCAGTTCTTC. Protein: CASSTGQGARFRNEQFF.

The rearrangement links TRBV5-1 to TRBJ2-7, with 7 bases matching TRBD2. CDR1 SGHRS and CDR2 YFSETQ come from the germline V gene. CDR3 length equals 14 residues. Unmatched junction bases numbered 5, after V lost 0 bases and J lost 5 bases. The CDR3 reads CASSLGDLADEQYF. The CDR3 DNA follows: TGCGCCAGCAGCTTGGGGGATCTAGCGGACGAGCAGTACTTC.

This rearrangement joins TRBV2 to TRBJ1-5; 9 positions agree with TRBD1. After removal of 6 bases from V and 8 bases from J, the junction contained 8 bases not matched to a gene. The CDR3 consists of 14 residues. Germline CDR1 SNHLY, CDR2 FYNNEI. The CDR3 protein is CASRTGQGMEPQHF. The CDR3 DNA sequence: TGTGCCAGCAGGACAGGACAGGGGATGGAGCCCCAGCATTTT.

The genes are TRBV18 and TRBJ1-1; the D is unclear. The CDR3 sequence is 13 residues long. Deletions cut 4 bases from V and 5 bases from J, with 11 bases between. Germline lookup yields CDR1 KGHSH and CDR2 LQKENI. CDR3 DNA sequence: TGTGCCAGCTCACACGGGGATCAAACTGAAGCTTTCTTT. Its translation is CASSHGDQTEAFF.

Here the CDR3 DNA reads TGTGCCAGCAGCCAAGACAGCGATGAGCAGTTCTTC. Amino acids: CASSQDSDEQFF. The chain combines TRBV11-3 with TRBJ2-1, with a tentative D call TRBD1 (5 bases). V dropped 5 bases and J dropped 8 bases, with 10 bases sitting between them. Germline assignment: CDR1 SGHNT and CDR2 YENEEA. CDR3 length: 12 residues.

The J gene is TRBJ1-1, the V gene TRBV2, with D hard to call. Looked up from germline, CDR1 is SNHLY and CDR2 is FYNNEI. Between the trimmed V and J ends, which lost 8 bases and 0 bases, there was a span of 19 bases. The CDR3 loop spans 16 amino acids. The CDR3 spells CASRHLATTVNTEAFF. The CDR3 DNA reads TGTGCCAGCCGGCACCTCGCGACAACAGTGAACACTGAAGCTTTCTTT. Supplemented by reference TRBV2 and TRBJ1-1, the full variable domain reads EPEVTQTPSHQVTQMGQEVILRCVPISNHLYFYWYRQILGQKVEFLVSFYNNEISEKSEIFDDQFSVERPDGSNFTLKIRSTKLEDSAMYFCASRHLATTVNTEAFFGQGTRLTVV.

The genes are TRBV7-9 and TRBJ1-1; 8 bases are shared with TRBD1. J gave up 5 bases and V 5 bases, and 7 bases lay outside the gene matches. This CDR3 contains 14 residues. In germline, CDR1 is SEHNR, CDR2 FQNEAQ (reference sequence). DNA of the CDR3: TGTGCCAGCAGCCCCGGACAGGGTATTACTGAAGCTTTCTTT. This encodes CASSPGQGITEAFF.

The chain links TRBV5-1 to TRBJ1-4, with a possible D match to TRBD1 (5 bases). CDR1 is SGHRS and CDR2 is YFSETQ in the germline V gene. There are 15 residues in the CDR3. V was pared by 4 bases and J by 0 bases, with 10 bases between. The CDR3: CASSPRGSTNEKLFF. CDR3 in DNA: TGCGCCAGCAGCCCAAGGGGTTCAACTAATGAAAAACTGTTTTTT.

This clone was counted a single time. The chain recombines TRBV9 with TRBJ1-1, with D possibly matching TRBD1 (6 bases). CDR3 size: 13 residues. Between the trimmed V and J ends, which lost 0 bases and 3 bases, there was a span of 6 bases. Germline CDR1 is SGDLS and CDR2 is YYNGEE. CDR3 coding DNA: TGTGCCAGCAGCGTAGACAGGGACACTGAAGCTTTCTTT. This gives the protein CASSVDRDTEAFF.

Written as DNA, the CDR3 is TGTGCCAGCAGTGCCGGACAGGGGATGAACACTGAAGCTTTCTTT. Its translation: CASSAGQGMNTEAFF. This chain uses TRBV6-5 with TRBJ1-1; 9 bases match TRBD1. The germline CDR1 and CDR2 sequences are MNHEY and SVGAGI. V was pared by 5 bases and J by 0 bases, with 4 bases of the junction left unmatched. This CDR3 region has 15 residues.

This chain links TRBV28 with TRBJ1-4; 7 bases match TRBD1. Germline trimming cut 1 base from V and 3 bases from J; bases unmatched to any gene: 2. This CDR3 is 15 amino acids long. Per the germline V gene, CDR1 is MDHEN and CDR2 is SYDVKM. CDR3 residues: CASSLLGTANEKLFF. CDR3 DNA sequence: TGTGCCAGCAGTTTATTGGGGACAGCTAATGAAAAACTGTTTTTT.

The CDR3 DNA is TGTGCCAGCAGTGACCAGACAGCTACCTACGAGCAGTACTTC. Its protein product is CASSDQTATYEQYF. J is TRBJ2-7 and V is TRBV6-5; possible D gene TRBD1, 5 bases. This CDR3 has 14 amino acids. CDR1 is MNHEY and CDR2 is SVGAGI in the germline V gene. Trimming pared 5 bases from V and 2 bases from J, leaving 13 bases between.

This sequence joins TRBV6-6 and TRBJ1-2; D is ambiguous. V gave up 6 bases and J gave up 4 bases, with 15 bases separating them. The CDR3 runs to 14 residues. Looked up from germline, CDR1 is MNHNY and CDR2 is SVGAGI (reference sequence). CDR3 protein: CASRHSYTFYGYTF. The CDR3 DNA follows: TGTGCCAGCAGGCACAGTTATACATTCTATGGCTACACCTTC.

The chain joins TRBV7-3 to TRBJ2-3, with D maybe TRBD2 (5 bases). This CDR3 spans 13 amino acids. Germline loops: CDR1 SGHTA, CDR2 FQGTGA. V lost 4 bases to trimming and J lost 3 bases, with 8 bases between them. The CDR3 region is CASSSSGTDTQYF. Here the CDR3 DNA reads TGTGCCAGCAGCTCTTCGGGAACAGATACGCAGTATTTT.

The chain couples TRBV2 to TRBJ1-6; tentatively, D is TRBD1 (5 bases). CDR1 and CDR2 (germline): SNHLY, FYNNEI. This CDR3 has 13 residues. V dropped 6 bases and J dropped 8 bases, with 11 bases sitting between them. The CDR3 reads CASRGRGDSPLHF. The CDR3 DNA is TGTGCCAGCAGGGGTAGGGGTGATTCACCCCTCCACTTT.

The rearrangement uses TRBV7-3 and TRBJ2-1; 8 nucleotides align to TRBD2. CDR3 length: 14 amino acids. Per the germline V gene, CDR1 is SGHTA and CDR2 is FQGTGA. The V gene end was trimmed by 4 bases and the J gene end by 9 bases; junction bases not matched to a gene: 8. The CDR3, as DNA: TGTGCCAGCAGCTCGGGACTAGGGGTCGCTGAGCAGTTCTTC. It is translated as CASSSGLGVAEQFF.

The chain carries TRBV5-6 and TRBJ2-3; 9 nucleotides match TRBD2. The CDR3 is made up of 16 amino acids. The trim removed 0 bases at V and 3 bases at J, leaving 5 bases unmatched. Germline assignment: CDR1 SGHDT and CDR2 YYEEEE. The CDR3, as DNA: TGTGCCAGCAGCTTGGAGGGGACTAGCTCAACAGATACGCAGTATTTT. It specifies CASSLEGTSSTDTQYF.